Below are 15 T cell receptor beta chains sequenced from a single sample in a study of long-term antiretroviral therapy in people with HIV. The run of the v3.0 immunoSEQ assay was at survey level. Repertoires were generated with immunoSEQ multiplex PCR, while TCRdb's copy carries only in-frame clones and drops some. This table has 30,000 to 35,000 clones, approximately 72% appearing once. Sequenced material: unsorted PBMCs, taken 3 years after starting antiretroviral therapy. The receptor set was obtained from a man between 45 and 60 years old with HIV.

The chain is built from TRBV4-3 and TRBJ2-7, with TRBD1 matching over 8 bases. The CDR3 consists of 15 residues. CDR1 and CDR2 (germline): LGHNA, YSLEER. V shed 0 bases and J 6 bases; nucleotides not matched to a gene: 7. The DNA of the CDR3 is TGCGCCAGCAGCCAAGATATACAGGGGGGTTCCGAGCAGTACTTC. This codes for CASSQDIQGGSEQYF.

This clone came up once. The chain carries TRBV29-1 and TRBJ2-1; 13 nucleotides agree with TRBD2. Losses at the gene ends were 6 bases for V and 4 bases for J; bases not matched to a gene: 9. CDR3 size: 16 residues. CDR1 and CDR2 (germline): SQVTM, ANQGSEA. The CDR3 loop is CSVLGLAGRVYNEQFF. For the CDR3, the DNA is TGCAGCGTCCTGGGACTAGCGGGAAGAGTGTACAATGAGCAGTTCTTC.

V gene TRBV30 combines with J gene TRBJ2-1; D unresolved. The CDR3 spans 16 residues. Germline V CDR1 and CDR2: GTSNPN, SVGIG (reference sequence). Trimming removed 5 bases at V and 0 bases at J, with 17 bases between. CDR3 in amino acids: CAWSSATFSSYNEQFF. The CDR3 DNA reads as TGTGCCTGGTCGTCCGCGACATTTAGCTCCTACAATGAGCAGTTCTTC.

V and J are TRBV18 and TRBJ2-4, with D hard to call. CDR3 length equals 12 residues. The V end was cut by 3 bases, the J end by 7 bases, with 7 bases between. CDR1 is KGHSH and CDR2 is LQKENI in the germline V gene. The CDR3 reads CASSPFSNIQYF. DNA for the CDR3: TGTGCCAGCTCACCCTTCTCGAACATTCAGTACTTC.

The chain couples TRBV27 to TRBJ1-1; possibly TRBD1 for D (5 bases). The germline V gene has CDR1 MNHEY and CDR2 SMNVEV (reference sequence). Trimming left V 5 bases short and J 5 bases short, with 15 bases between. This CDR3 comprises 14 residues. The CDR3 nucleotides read TGTGCCAGCAGTCCGGGCGGGGGTGGAACTGAAGCTTTCTTT. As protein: CASSPGGGGTEAFF.

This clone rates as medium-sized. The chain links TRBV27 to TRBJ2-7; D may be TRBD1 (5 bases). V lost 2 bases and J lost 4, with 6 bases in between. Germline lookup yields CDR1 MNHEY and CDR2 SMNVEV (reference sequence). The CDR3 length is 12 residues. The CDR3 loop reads CASSLAGYEQYF. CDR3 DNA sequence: TGTGCCAGCAGTTTAGCAGGGTACGAGCAGTACTTC.

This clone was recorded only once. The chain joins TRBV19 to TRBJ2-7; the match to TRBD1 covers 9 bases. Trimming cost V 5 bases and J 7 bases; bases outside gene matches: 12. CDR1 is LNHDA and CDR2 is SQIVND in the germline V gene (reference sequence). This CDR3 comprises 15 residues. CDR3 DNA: TGTGCCAGTAGTTGGCCCGGGACAGGGCGAGGAGAGCAGTACTTC. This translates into CASSWPGTGRGEQYF.

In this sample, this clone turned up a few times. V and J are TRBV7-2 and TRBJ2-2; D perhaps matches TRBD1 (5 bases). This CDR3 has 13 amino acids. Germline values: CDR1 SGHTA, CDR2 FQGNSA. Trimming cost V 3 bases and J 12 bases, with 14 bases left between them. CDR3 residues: CASSLQVQDKLFF. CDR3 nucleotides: TGTGCCAGCAGCTTGCAAGTTCAGGACAAGCTGTTTTTT. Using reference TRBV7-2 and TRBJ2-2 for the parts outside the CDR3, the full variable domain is GAGVSQSPSNKVTEKGKDVELRCDPISGHTALYWYRQSLGQGLEFLIYFQGNSAPDKSGLPSDRFSAERTGGSVSTLTIQRTQQEDSAVYLCASSLQVQDKLFFGEGSRLTVL.

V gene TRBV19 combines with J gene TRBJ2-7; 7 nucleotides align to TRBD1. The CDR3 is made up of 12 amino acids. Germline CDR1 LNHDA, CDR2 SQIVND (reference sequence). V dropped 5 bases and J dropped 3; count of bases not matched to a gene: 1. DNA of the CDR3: TGTGCCAGTAGTCCAGGGGGCTACGAGCAGTACTTC. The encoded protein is CASSPGGYEQYF.

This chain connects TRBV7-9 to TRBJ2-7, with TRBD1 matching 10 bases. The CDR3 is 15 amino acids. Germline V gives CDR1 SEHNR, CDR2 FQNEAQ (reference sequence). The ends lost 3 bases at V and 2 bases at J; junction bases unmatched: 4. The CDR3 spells CASSLAGTGAYEQYF. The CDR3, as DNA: TGTGCCAGCAGCTTGGCCGGGACAGGGGCCTACGAGCAGTACTTC.

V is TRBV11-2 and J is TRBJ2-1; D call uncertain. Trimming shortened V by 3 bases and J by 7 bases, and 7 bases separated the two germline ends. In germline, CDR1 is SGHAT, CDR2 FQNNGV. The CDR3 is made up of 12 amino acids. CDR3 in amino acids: CASSFYRNEQFF. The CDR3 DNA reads TGTGCCAGCAGCTTTTATCGGAATGAGCAGTTCTTC.

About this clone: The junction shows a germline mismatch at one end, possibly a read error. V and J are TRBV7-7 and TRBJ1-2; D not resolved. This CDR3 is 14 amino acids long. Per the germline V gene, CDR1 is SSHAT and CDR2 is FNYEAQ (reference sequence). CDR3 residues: CASSLNAFPYGYTF. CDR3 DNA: TGTGCTAGCAGCTTAAATGCCTTCCCTTATGGCTACACCTTC.

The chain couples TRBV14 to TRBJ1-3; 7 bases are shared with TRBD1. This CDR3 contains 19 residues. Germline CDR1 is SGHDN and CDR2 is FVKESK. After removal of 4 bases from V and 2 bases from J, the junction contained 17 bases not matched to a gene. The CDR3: CASSPLIRQGRGPGNTIYF. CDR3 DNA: TGTGCCAGCAGCCCCCTTATCCGACAGGGAAGAGGTCCTGGAAACACCATATATTTT.

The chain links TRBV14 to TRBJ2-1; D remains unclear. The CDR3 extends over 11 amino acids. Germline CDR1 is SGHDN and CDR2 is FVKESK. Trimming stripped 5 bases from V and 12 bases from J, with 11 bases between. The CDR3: CASSYRGLQFF. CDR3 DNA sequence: TGTGCCAGCAGCTATAGAGGCCTGCAGTTCTTC.

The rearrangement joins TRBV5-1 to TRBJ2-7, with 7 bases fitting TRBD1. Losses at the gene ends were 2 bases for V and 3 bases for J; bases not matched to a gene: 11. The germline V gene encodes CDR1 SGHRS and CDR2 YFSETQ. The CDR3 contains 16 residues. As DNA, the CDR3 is TGCGCCAGCAGCTTCTCCTTAGACAGGGTACGCTACGAGCAGTACTTC. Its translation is CASSFSLDRVRYEQYF.